Here is one TCR beta chain with its context. Its antigen is undetermined. This sample stems from a study of vaccination and CD4 T cells after COVID-19. Notes on the study in general: In median terms, SARS-CoV-2-reactive clonotypes went from about 20 to 38, a nonsignificant rise.

The treatment was: approximately 11-day PBMC culture with coronavirus spike peptide pools or control peptides (ViraFEST assay). PCR positivity was dated March to December 2020, before US Alpha, Beta and Delta variants. Every well contained two million PBMCs, which were grown with approximately 9.6 IU/ml IL-2 and roughly 9.7 ug/ml peptide pools. Cultured CD4+ T cell DNA underwent sequencing with the Oncomine TCR Beta short-read assay. From the PCR reads, TCRdb called clonotypes with MiXCR, one entry per CDR3 protein. The table records around 20,000 distinct CDR3 sequences, 40% to 60% of them present only once. This sequence originates from a human donor who had recovered from COVID-19. The sequences come from CD4+ T cells from blood, cultured in vitro, collected before SARS-CoV-2 vaccination.

CDR3 loop: CSARSGTRGGDTQYF. CDR3 DNA sequence: TGCAGTGCTAGATCGGGGACTAGGGGTGGAGATACGCAGTATTTT. V usage is TRBV20-1 and J usage is TRBJ2-3; 8 bases are a match to TRBD2. The CDR3 has 15 residues. Germline V gene lookup returns CDR1 DFQATT and CDR2 SNEGSKA (reference sequence). V shed 2 bases, J shed 5 bases, and the junction held 9 bases outside the gene matches.